Each of the 14 T cell receptor beta chains below was sequenced from the same sample in a study of control samples from healthy donors and cancer patients. Libraries were prepared by immunoSEQ multiplex PCR; TCRdb keeps only in-frame clonotypes and omits some of them. Of under 70,000 clones in the sample, about 96% are singletons; the top ten hold about 1.1%. Sequencing input: blood. Source of these receptors: a woman in her late teens or twenties in good health.

CDR3 in amino acids: CASSFGQHEETQYF. The CDR3 DNA is TGTGCCAGCAGCTTCGGACAGCACGAAGAGACCCAGTACTTC. The gene calls are TRBV5-4 and TRBJ2-5; weak D call: TRBD1 (6 bases). V was pared by 2 bases and J by 3 bases, with 11 bases between. This CDR3 has 14 residues. In germline, CDR1 is SGHNT, CDR2 YYREEE (reference sequence).

V and J are TRBV27 and TRBJ1-2, with 12 bases lining up with TRBD1. Germline lookup yields CDR1 MNHEY and CDR2 SMNVEV (reference sequence). Germline trimming cut 2 bases from V and 7 bases from J; bases unmatched to any gene: 5. The CDR3 has 15 residues. The CDR3 sequence is CASSLRGQGAGGYTF. Written as DNA, the CDR3 is TGTGCCAGCAGTTTAAGGGGACAGGGGGCTGGTGGCTACACCTTC.

The chain has TRBV21-1 and TRBJ1-2; TRBD1 is the table's D call, not checked against the DNA. TRBV21-1 is a known pseudogene. This CDR3 is 14 amino acids long. The CDR3 here is CASSHRDTSYGYTF. Here the CDR3 DNA reads TGTGCCAGCAGCCACCGGGACACAAGTTATGGCTACACCTTC.

In this sample, this clone turned up once. V usage is TRBV5-6 and J usage is TRBJ1-2, with 9 bases that match TRBD1. In germline, CDR1 is SGHDT, CDR2 YYEEEE. This CDR3 region has 18 residues. Germline trimming cut 4 bases from V and 3 bases from J; bases unmatched to any gene: 16. The chain's CDR3 is CASSLDYPQGASYYGYTF. The CDR3 coding sequence is TGTGCCAGCAGCCTCGATTACCCACAGGGGGCCTCTTACTATGGCTACACCTTC.

The chain carries TRBV7-6 and TRBJ2-5, with a tentative D call TRBD2 (6 bases). V was trimmed by 5 bases and J by 4 bases, leaving 11 bases between them. Per the germline V gene, CDR1 is SGHVS and CDR2 is FNYEAQ. This CDR3 region has 13 residues. The chain's CDR3 is CASSILSGETQYF. CDR3 coding DNA: TGTGCCAGCAGCATCCTTAGCGGAGAGACCCAGTACTTC.

The genes are TRBV2 and TRBJ1-6; D is uncertain. Per the germline V gene, CDR1 is SNHLY and CDR2 is FYNNEI. This CDR3 contains 14 residues. Trimming shortened V by 1 base and J by 8 bases, and 9 bases separated the two germline ends. The CDR3 is CASSEGLADSPLHF. CDR3 bases: TGTGCCAGCAGTGAAGGGTTAGCCGATTCACCCCTCCACTTT. Combining the CDR3 with reference TRBV2 and TRBJ1-6 gives the whole variable domain EPEVTQTPSHQVTQMGQEVILRCVPISNHLYFYWYRQILGQKVEFLVSFYNNEISEKSEIFDDQFSVERPDGSNFTLKIRSTKLEDSAMYFCASSEGLADSPLHFGNGTRLTVT.

This chain links TRBV19 with TRBJ2-1, with 8 bases aligning to TRBD1. Trimming at V came to 7 bases and at J to 6 bases, leaving 5 bases not matched to a gene. The CDR3 sequence is 13 residues long. Germline V gene sequence: CDR1 LNHDA, CDR2 SQIVND (reference sequence). CDR3 DNA sequence: TGTGCCAGTACAGGGGGCGTTACCAATGAGCAGTTCTTC. Translated, it gives CASTGGVTNEQFF. The complete variable domain, with remaining parts taken from reference TRBV19 and TRBJ2-1, reads DGGITQSPKYLFRKEGQNVTLSCEQNLNHDAMYWYRQDPGQGLRLIYYSQIVNDFQKGDIAEGYSVSREKKESFPLTVTSAQKNPTAFYLCASTGGVTNEQFFGPGTRLTVL.

This chain connects TRBV27 to TRBJ1-5; D ambiguous. Deletions cut 3 bases from V and 11 bases from J, with 20 bases between. CDR1 is MNHEY and CDR2 is SMNVEV in the germline V gene (reference sequence). The length of the CDR3 is 15 residues. The CDR3 sequence: CASSLGNGALEAQHF. The CDR3 DNA reads as TGTGCCAGCAGTTTGGGGAACGGTGCCCTTGAGGCCCAGCATTTT.

The chain has TRBV3-1 (or the pseudogene TRBV3-2) and TRBJ1-1; D possibly corresponds to TRBD1 (6 bases). The germline V gene encodes CDR1 LGHDT and CDR2 YNNKEL (reference sequence). The V end lost 4 bases, the J end lost 6 bases, and 18 bases lay between the germline ends. This CDR3 region has 15 residues. The CDR3 reads CASSPRGDWGPEAFF. In nucleotides, the CDR3 is TGTGCCAGCAGCCCCAGGGGTGACTGGGGACCTGAAGCTTTCTTT.

This clone was observed once. V and J are TRBV7-9 and TRBJ2-5; D gene unclear. V shed 2 bases and J shed 3 bases, with 10 bases lying between them. The CDR3 length is 14 residues. Per the germline V gene, CDR1 is SEHNR and CDR2 is FQNEAQ (reference sequence). The CDR3 nucleotides are TGTGCCAGCAGCTTAAGTCGGATGGAAGAGACCCAGTACTTC. It encodes CASSLSRMEETQYF.

The V and J genes are TRBV2 and TRBJ2-7, with D unresolved. Germline V lookup: CDR1 SNHLY, CDR2 FYNNEI. The V end lost 0 bases, the J end lost 0 bases, and 6 bases lay between the germline ends. The CDR3 has 14 residues. CDR3 in amino acids: CASSEARYSYEQYF. CDR3 DNA sequence: TGTGCCAGCAGTGAAGCGCGTTACTCCTACGAGCAGTACTTC.

This rearrangement joins TRBV5-1 to TRBJ2-3; D may correspond to TRBD1 or TRBD2 (5 bases each). Germline V gives CDR1 SGHRS, CDR2 YFSETQ. Trimming left V 0 bases short and J 2 bases short, with 13 bases between. The length of the CDR3 is 16 residues. The CDR3 region has the DNA TGCGCCAGCAGCTTGGATGCGCAGGGAGACACAGATACGCAGTATTTT. This sequence encodes CASSLDAQGDTDTQYF.

This chain uses TRBV7-5 with TRBJ1-5. TRBV7-5 is a pseudogene segment. The CDR3 length is 17 residues. The CDR3 region has the DNA TGTGCCAGACGCTGGATAAGGGACGGATATAGCAATCAGCCCCAGCATTTT. Protein: CARRWIRDGYSNQPQHF.

The genes are TRBV19 and TRBJ2-7; TRBD1 matches 8 bases. The CDR3 spans 14 residues. Germline CDR1 LNHDA, CDR2 SQIVND (reference sequence). The J segment lost 1 base and the V segment lost 5 bases, leaving 4 bases of the junction unmatched. CDR3 nucleotides: TGTGCCAGTAGTTGGGACAGGACATCCTACGAGCAGTACTTC. This sequence encodes CASSWDRTSYEQYF.